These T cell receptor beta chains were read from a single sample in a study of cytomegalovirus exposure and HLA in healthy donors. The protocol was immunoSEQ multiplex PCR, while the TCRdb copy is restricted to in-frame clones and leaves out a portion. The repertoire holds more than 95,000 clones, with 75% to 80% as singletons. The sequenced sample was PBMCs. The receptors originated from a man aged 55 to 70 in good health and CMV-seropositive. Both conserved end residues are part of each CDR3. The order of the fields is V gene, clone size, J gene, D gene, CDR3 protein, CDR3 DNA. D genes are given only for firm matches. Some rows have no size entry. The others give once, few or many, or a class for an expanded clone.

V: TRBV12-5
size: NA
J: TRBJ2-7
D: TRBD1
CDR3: CASGFTAGQGYEQYF
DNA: TGTGCTAGTGGTTTTACTGCCGGACAGGGCTACGAGCAGTACTTC

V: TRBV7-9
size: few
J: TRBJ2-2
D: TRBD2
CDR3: CASSSPGGVNTGELFF
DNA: TGTGCCAGCAGCTCCCCCGGGGGGGTTAACACCGGGGAGCTGTTTTTT

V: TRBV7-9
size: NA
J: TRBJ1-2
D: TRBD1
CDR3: CASRPGTGLNGYTF
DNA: TGTGCCAGCAGGCCCGGGACAGGGTTAAACGGCTACACCTTC

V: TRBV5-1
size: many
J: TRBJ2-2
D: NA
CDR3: CASSLAGGVGELFF
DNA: TGCGCCAGCAGCTTGGCCGGCGGAGTCGGGGAGCTGTTTTTT

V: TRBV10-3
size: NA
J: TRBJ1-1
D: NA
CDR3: CAISDPDRDTEAFF
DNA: TGTGCCATCAGTGATCCCGACAGAGACACTGAAGCTTTCTTT

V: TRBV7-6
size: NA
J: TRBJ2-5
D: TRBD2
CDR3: CASSLDGAGVQETQYF
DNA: TGTGCCAGCAGCTTAGATGGAGCGGGGGTGCAAGAGACCCAGTACTTC

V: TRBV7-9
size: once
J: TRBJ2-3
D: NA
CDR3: CASSLWTTTTDTQYF
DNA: TGTGCCAGCAGCTTATGGACGACTACGACAGATACGCAGTATTTT

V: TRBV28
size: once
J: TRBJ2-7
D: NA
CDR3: CASSLMGRVSEQYF
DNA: TGTGCCAGCAGTTTAATGGGCAGGGTGAGTGAGCAGTACTTC

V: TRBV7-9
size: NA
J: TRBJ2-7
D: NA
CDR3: CASSPPGSASYEQYF
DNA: TGTGCCAGCAGCCCCCCGGGTTCGGCATCCTACGAGCAGTACTTC

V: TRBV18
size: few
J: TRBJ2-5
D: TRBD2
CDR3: CASSPPEGLAGRRGQYF
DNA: TGTGCCAGCTCACCACCGGAGGGACTAGCGGGACGAAGGGGCCAGTACTTC

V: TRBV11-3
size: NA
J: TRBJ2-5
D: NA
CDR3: CASSPGGQETQYF
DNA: TGTGCCAGCAGCCCAGGAGGTCAAGAGACCCAGTACTTC

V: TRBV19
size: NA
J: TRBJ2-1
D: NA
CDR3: CASSIQGGAGYNEQFF
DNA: TGTGCCAGTAGTATCCAGGGCGGAGCGGGTTACAATGAGCAGTTCTTC

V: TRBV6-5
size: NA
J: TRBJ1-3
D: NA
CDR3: CASKPTGETDTIYF
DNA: TGTGCCAGCAAACCAACCGGGGAAACCGACACCATATATTTT

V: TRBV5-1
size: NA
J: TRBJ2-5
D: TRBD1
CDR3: CASSLGRTGQETQYF
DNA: TGCGCCAGCAGCTTGGGGCGGACAGGGCAAGAGACCCAGTACTTC

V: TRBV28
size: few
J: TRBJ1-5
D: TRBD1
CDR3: CASSSGQGASPSNQPQHF
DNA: TGTGCCAGCAGTTCGGGACAGGGGGCGTCCCCTAGCAATCAGCCCCAGCATTTT

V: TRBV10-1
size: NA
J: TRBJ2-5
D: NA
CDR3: CASSESTGKETQYF
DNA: TGCGCCAGCAGTGAGTCGACCGGGAAAGAGACCCAGTACTTC

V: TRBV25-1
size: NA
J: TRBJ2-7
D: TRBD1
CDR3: CASSGTGTGTSYEQYF
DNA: TGTGCCAGCAGTGGGACCGGGACAGGGACTTCTTACGAGCAGTACTTC

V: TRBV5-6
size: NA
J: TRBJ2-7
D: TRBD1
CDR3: CASSLVGDRATYEQYF
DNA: TGTGCCAGCAGCTTGGTCGGGGACAGGGCTACCTACGAGCAGTACTTC

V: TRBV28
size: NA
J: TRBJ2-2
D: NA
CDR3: CASSVTGSGSNTGELFF
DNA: TGTGCCAGCAGTGTAACAGGGTCGGGTTCCAACACCGGGGAGCTGTTTTTT

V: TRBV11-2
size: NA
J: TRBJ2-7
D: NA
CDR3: CASSLDLGVYEQYF
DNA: TGTGCCAGCAGCTTAGACCTCGGGGTCTACGAGCAGTACTTC

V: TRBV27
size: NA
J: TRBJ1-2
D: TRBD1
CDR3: CASSPQGTGGIVGYGYTF
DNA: TGTGCCAGCAGTCCGCAGGGGACAGGGGGCATAGTTGGGTATGGCTACACCTTC

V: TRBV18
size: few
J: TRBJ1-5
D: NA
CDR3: CASSLTDNQPQHF
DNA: TGTGCCAGCTCACTGACAGACAATCAGCCCCAGCATTTT

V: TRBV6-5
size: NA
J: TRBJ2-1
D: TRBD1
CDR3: CASSFTTGGSYNEQFF
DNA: TGTGCCAGCAGTTTCACCACAGGGGGCTCCTACAATGAGCAGTTCTTC

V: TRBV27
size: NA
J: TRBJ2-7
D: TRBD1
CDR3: CASIHRGTAQQYF
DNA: TGTGCCAGCATTCACAGGGGGACGGCCCAGCAGTACTTC

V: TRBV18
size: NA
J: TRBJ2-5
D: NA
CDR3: CASSPRGSQETQYF
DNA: TGTGCCAGCTCCCCTCGAGGAAGCCAAGAGACCCAGTACTTC

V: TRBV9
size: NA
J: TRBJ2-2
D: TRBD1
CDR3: CASRWDRGTGELFF
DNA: TGTGCCAGCAGGTGGGACAGGGGCACCGGGGAGCTGTTTTTT

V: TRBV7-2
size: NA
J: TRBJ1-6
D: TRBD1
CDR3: CASSLAQGANSPLHF
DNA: TGTGCCAGCAGCTTAGCGCAGGGGGCGAATTCACCCCTCCACTTT

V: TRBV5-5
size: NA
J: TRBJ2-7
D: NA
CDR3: CASSYRAPSYEQYF
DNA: TGTGCGAGCTCTTACAGGGCCCCATCCTACGAGCAGTACTTC

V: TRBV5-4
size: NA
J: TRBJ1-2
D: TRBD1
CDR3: CASSLADRVLGYTF
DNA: TGTGCCAGCAGCTTGGCAGACAGGGTTCTTGGCTACACCTTC

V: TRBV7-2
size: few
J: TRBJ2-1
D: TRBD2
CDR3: CASSPRLAGAEQFF
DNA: TGTGCCAGCAGCCCTCGGCTAGCGGGGGCTGAGCAGTTCTTC

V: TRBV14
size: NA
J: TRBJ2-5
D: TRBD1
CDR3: CASSQLTGQGMETQYF
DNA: TGTGCCAGCAGCCAGCTCACGGGACAGGGAATGGAGACCCAGTACTTC

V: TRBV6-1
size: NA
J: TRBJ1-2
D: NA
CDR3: CASTETSTGSLGYTF
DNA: TGTGCCAGCACCGAAACATCGACAGGTTCATTAGGCTACACCTTC

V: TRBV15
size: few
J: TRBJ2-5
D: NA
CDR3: CATSRDLNSVGRGETQYF
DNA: TGTGCCACCAGCAGAGATCTCAATTCGGTAGGGCGGGGAGAGACCCAGTACTTC

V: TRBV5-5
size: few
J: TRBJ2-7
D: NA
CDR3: CASSGRVFNSYEQYF
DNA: TGTGCCAGCAGCGGCCGGGTCTTTAACTCCTACGAGCAGTACTTC

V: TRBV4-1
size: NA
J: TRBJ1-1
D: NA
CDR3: CASSQEAGRVVTEAFF
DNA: TGCGCCAGCAGCCAAGAAGCGGGCAGGGTGGTCACTGAAGCTTTCTTT

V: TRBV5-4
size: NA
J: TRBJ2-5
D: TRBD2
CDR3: CASSLVSGGEETQYF
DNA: TGTGCCAGCAGCTTGGTTAGCGGGGGGGAGGAGACCCAGTACTTC

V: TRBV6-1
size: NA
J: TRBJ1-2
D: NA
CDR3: CASSEKGTGQSNYGYTF
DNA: TGTGCCAGCAGTGAAAAGGGGACCGGACAGTCTAACTATGGCTACACCTTC

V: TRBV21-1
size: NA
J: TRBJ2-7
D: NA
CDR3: CASSKAQGSEQYF
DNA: TGTGCCAGCAGCAAAGCGCAGGGGAGCGAGCAGTACTTC

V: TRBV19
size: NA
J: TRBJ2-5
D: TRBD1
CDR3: CASSIDPGTGQETQYF
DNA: TGTGCCAGTAGTATAGACCCCGGGACAGGGCAAGAGACCCAGTACTTC

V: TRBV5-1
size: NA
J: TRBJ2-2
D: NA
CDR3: CASQGGTSNTGELFF
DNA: TGCGCCAGTCAGGGGGGAACATCGAACACCGGGGAGCTGTTTTTT

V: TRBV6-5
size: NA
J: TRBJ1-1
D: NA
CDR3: CASSYTGNTEAFF
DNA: TGTGCCAGCAGTTATACAGGGAACACTGAAGCTTTCTTT

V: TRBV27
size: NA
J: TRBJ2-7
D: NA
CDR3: CASSFAGQTYEQYF
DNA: TGTGCCAGCAGTTTTGCGGGACAGACCTACGAGCAGTACTTC

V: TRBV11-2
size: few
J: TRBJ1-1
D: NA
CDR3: CASSASPAGSNTEAFF
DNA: TGTGCCAGCAGCGCCTCCCCCGCGGGATCGAACACTGAAGCTTTCTTT

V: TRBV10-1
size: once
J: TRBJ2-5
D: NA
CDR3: CAGGGGPGETQYF
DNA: TGCGCGGGGGGAGGGGGGCCCGGGGAGACCCAGTACTTC

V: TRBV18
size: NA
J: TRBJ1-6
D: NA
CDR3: CASSPPEGWNSPLHF
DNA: TGTGCCAGCTCACCACCAGAGGGTTGGAATTCACCCCTCCACTTT

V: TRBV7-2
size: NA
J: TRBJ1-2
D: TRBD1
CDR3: CASSFGQGTYGYTF
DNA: TGTGCCAGCAGCTTCGGACAGGGGACGTATGGCTACACCTTC

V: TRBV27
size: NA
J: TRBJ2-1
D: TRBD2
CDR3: CASSYGLAGYNEQFF
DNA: TGTGCCAGCAGTTACGGACTAGCGGGGTACAATGAGCAGTTCTTC

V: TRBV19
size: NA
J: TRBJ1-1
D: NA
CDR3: CASSMGRVGGTEAFF
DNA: TGTGCCAGTAGTATGGGGAGGGTCGGAGGCACTGAAGCTTTCTTT

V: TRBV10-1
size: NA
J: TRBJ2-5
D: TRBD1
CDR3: CASSDRDRGRGEETQYF
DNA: TGCGCCAGCAGTGACCGTGATAGGGGGCGAGGGGAAGAGACCCAGTACTTC

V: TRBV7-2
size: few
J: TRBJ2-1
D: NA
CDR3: CASSTTSDEQFF
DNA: TGTGCCAGCAGTACCACCAGCGATGAGCAGTTCTTC

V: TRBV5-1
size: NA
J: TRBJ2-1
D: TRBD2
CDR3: CASSGGLAGAHSYNEQFF
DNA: TGCGCCAGCAGCGGGGGACTAGCGGGGGCCCACTCCTACAATGAGCAGTTCTTC

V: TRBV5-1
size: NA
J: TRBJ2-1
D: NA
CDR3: CASSPDEPGWGEQFF
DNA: TGCGCCAGCAGCCCAGACGAACCAGGGTGGGGTGAGCAGTTCTTC

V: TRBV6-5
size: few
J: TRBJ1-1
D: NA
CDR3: CASNKAGTLNTEAFF
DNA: TGTGCCAGCAACAAGGCCGGGACACTGAACACTGAAGCTTTCTTT

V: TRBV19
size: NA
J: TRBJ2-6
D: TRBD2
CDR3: CASSSPPGGFISGANVLTF
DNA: TGTGCCAGTAGTTCTCCCCCCGGGGGGTTTATTTCTGGGGCCAACGTCCTGACTTTC

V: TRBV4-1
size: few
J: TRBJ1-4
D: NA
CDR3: CASSQGRATNEKLFF
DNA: TGCGCCAGCAGCCAAGGCAGGGCCACTAATGAAAAACTGTTTTTT

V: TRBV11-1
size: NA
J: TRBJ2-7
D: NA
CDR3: CASSLALPGQVGGYEQYF
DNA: TGTGCCAGCAGCTTAGCGCTTCCAGGCCAGGTCGGGGGCTACGAGCAGTACTTC

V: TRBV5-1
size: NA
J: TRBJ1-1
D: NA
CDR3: CASSFVRQNTEAFF
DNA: TGCGCCAGCAGCTTTGTCAGACAGAACACTGAAGCTTTCTTT